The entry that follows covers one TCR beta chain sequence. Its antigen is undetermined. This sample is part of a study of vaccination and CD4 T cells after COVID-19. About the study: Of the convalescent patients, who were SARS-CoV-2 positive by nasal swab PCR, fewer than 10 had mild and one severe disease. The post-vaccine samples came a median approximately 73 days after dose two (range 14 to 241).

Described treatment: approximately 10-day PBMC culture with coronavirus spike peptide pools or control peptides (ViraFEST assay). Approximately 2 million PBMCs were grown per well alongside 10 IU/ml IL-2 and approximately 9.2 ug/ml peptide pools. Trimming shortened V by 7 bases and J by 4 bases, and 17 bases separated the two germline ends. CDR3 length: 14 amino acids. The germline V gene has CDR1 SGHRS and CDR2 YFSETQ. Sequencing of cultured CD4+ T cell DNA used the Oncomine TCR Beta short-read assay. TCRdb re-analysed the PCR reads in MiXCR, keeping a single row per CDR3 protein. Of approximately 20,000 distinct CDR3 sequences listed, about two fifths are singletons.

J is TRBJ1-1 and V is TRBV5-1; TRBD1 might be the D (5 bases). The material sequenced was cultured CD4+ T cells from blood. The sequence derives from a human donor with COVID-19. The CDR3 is CASRPTERGTEAFF. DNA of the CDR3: TGCGCCAGCCGACCAACGGAAAGGGGCACTGAAGCTTTCTTT.